This paragraph covers one TCR beta chain sequence. Its specificity is unknown. The primer mix had 60 Vbeta and 13 Jbeta primers. The table came from immunoSEQ multiplex PCR; TCRdb's copy has only in-frame clones and leaves some out. Among around 98,000 clones listed, more than 70% were seen once. This entry belongs to a study of cytomegalovirus exposure and HLA in healthy donors. The study, taken as a whole, reports: Some V segments, including TRBV6-2 and TRBV6-3, were excluded as indistinguishable.

The CDR3 is made up of 15 amino acids. Per the germline V gene, CDR1 is SGHNT and CDR2 is YYREEE (reference sequence). V dropped 4 bases and J dropped 0 bases, with 14 bases sitting between them. These donors, healthy bone marrow donors, were studied. The receptor was isolated from a middle-aged woman in good health and CMV-seronegative. This rearrangement joins TRBV5-4 to TRBJ2-7, with D possibly being TRBD1 (5 bases). Sample: PBMCs. CDR3 nucleotides: TGTGCCAGCAGCCCGGACACAACCTACTCCTACGAGCAGTACTTC. It encodes CASSPDTTYSYEQYF.